The 10 T cell receptor beta chains in this list originate from one sample, sequenced in a study of blood T cell repertoires in COVID-19. Clones were read by immunoSEQ multiplex PCR, and TCRdb kept only the in-frame ones, dropping some. The table includes about 300,000 clones, roughly nine tenths detected once. Material: peripheral blood. The origin of the receptors is a young woman with COVID-19, enrolled during active disease.

A few counts support this clone. The sample has other DNA sequences that encode this CDR3 too. The chain joins TRBV27 to TRBJ1-1, with D possibly TRBD1 on 5 matching bases. This CDR3 contains 13 residues. CDR1 is MNHEY, CDR2 SMNVEV, per germline (reference sequence). The V end lost 3 bases, the J end lost 4 bases, and 9 bases lay between the germline ends. CDR3 loop: CASSLGGGTEAFF. Here the CDR3 DNA reads TGTGCCAGCAGTTTGGGGGGTGGCACTGAAGCTTTCTTT.

The V and J genes are TRBV10-1 and TRBJ1-2; no clear D. Trimming took 11 bases from V and 6 from J, leaving 13 bases between them. Germline V CDR1 and CDR2: WNHNN, SYGVQD (reference sequence). The CDR3 covers 11 residues. The CDR3 region is CAERENHGYTF. The CDR3 DNA sequence: TGCGCCGAGAGAGAAAACCATGGCTACACCTTC.

V is TRBV6-5 and J is TRBJ2-1; a weak D match, TRBD2 (6 bases). The germline CDR1 and CDR2 sequences are MNHEY and SVGAGI. This CDR3 has 13 residues. Deletions cut 8 bases from V and 2 bases from J, with 10 bases between. As DNA, the CDR3 is TGTGCCAGCGCCCCGGGAGCCTACAATGAGCAGTTCTTC. Translating gives CASAPGAYNEQFF.

The gene calls are TRBV2 and TRBJ1-1; 8 bases are a match to TRBD1. The V gene end was trimmed by 7 bases and the J gene end by 3 bases; junction bases not matched to a gene: 7. CDR3 size: 14 residues. Germline V gives CDR1 SNHLY, CDR2 FYNNEI. CDR3 residues: CASTGQGGDTEAFF. DNA for the CDR3: TGTGCCAGCACAGGACAGGGCGGGGACACTGAAGCTTTCTTT.

The chain has TRBV6-5 and TRBJ2-7, with 7 bases matching TRBD1. CDR3 length: 14 amino acids. The V gene's germline CDR1 is MNHEY and CDR2 SVGAGI. Losses at the gene ends were 5 bases for V and 6 bases for J; bases not matched to a gene: 10. CDR3 amino acids: CASSPRGRGIEQYF. Here the CDR3 DNA reads TGTGCCAGCAGTCCCAGGGGGAGAGGGATCGAGCAGTACTTC.

This chain connects TRBV19 to TRBJ1-1; unclear D gene. CDR3 length equals 15 residues. V was shortened by 3 bases and J by 0 bases, with 11 bases between the two germline ends. Germline-derived CDR1 and CDR2 are LNHDA and SQIVND (reference sequence). The DNA for the CDR3 is TGTGCCAGTAGTATCTCCGGGAGTTTGAACACTGAAGCTTTCTTT. Amino acid sequence: CASSISGSLNTEAFF.

The chain is built from TRBV7-9 and TRBJ2-1, with a weak D call TRBD1 (6 bases). This CDR3 spans 14 amino acids. V was clipped by 3 bases and J by 0 bases, with 6 bases between them. The V gene's germline CDR1 is SEHNR and CDR2 FQNEAQ (reference sequence). The CDR3 protein is CASSLDSSYNEQFF. The CDR3 DNA is TGTGCCAGCAGCTTGGACAGCTCCTACAATGAGCAGTTCTTC.

This clone appeared a few times. The CDR3 DNA is TGTGCCAGCAGCTGGGCCTCGGGGGGATTTGAAGCTTTCTTT. Translation gives CASSWASGGFEAFF. The chain carries TRBV5-6 and TRBJ1-1; possible D gene TRBD1, 5 bases. V was cut by 3 bases and J by 7 bases, with 16 bases left in between. Germline CDR1 SGHDT, CDR2 YYEEEE. There are 14 residues in the CDR3.

The rearrangement uses TRBV7-2 and TRBJ2-3; the match to TRBD2 covers 7 bases. The CDR3 length is 14 residues. Germline V gene sequence: CDR1 SGHTA, CDR2 FQGNSA. The trim removed 7 bases at V and 3 bases at J, leaving 7 bases unmatched. The CDR3 DNA reads TGTGCCAGCACATCTAGCGGAGGGACAGATACGCAGTATTTT. This codes for CASTSSGGTDTQYF.

A single count supports this clone. CDR3 region: CASSSGTVYGYTF. The CDR3 DNA follows: TGTGCCAGCAGCTCCGGGACAGTCTATGGCTACACCTTC. The genes are TRBV4-2 and TRBJ1-2; TRBD1 matches 7 bases. The V and J ends lost 5 bases and 4 bases, in that order; junction bases with no gene match: 4. The CDR3 has 13 residues. Germline CDR1 LGHNA, CDR2 YNFKEQ.